This record concerns one T cell receptor beta chain sequence. Its cognate antigen is unknown. The sample comes from a study of vaccination and CD4 T cells after COVID-19. V shed 6 bases, J shed 2 bases, and the junction held 7 bases outside the gene matches. From germline, CDR1 is MNHNS and CDR2 SASEGT. The CDR3 length is 15 residues. This sample's treatment: roughly 11-day PBMC culture with coronavirus spike peptide pools or control peptides (ViraFEST assay). Cultured CD4+ T cell DNA was sequenced using the Oncomine TCR Beta short-read assay. One entry per CDR3 protein results from TCRdb running MiXCR on the PCR reads. Here the sample spans about 19,000 distinct CDR3 sequences, 51% being singletons.

The material was CD4+ T cells from blood, cultured in vitro, obtained before SARS-CoV-2 vaccination. The clonotype originates from a human donor who had recovered from COVID-19. V is TRBV6-1 and J is TRBJ1-5; TRBD1 agrees at 7 bases. CDR3 DNA: TGTGCCAGCAGCCGGACAGGTCTGGGCAATCAGCCCCAGCATTTT. It specifies CASSRTGLGNQPQHF.